Below, 16 T cell receptor beta chains from the same sample are listed, as sequenced in a study of T cells in Graves' hyperthyroidism and ophthalmopathy. Researchers amplified the TCR beta CDR3 regions from RNA transcripts. Primed by the HTBI set, a first-round RT-PCR was run on the TCR CDR3. TCRdb processed the multiplex PCR reads anew with MiXCR; each CDR3 protein has one entry. The table has around 350,000 distinct CDR3 sequences, around 15% seen once; the top ten hold under 25%. The sequenced sample was blood. The receptors stem from a woman between 55 and 75 years old with Graves' ophthalmopathy.

This clonotype showed up just a few times. The chain has TRBV24-1 and TRBJ2-1, with D unresolved. In germline, CDR1 is KGHDR, CDR2 SFDVKD. The CDR3 is made up of 16 amino acids. Trimming removed 0 bases from V and 3 bases from J, with 11 bases in between. CDR3 sequence: CATSDLAVLGYNEQFF. Written as DNA, the CDR3 is TGTGCCACCAGTGATTTGGCCGTACTGGGCTACAATGAGCAGTTCTTC.

The chain is built from TRBV9 and TRBJ1-5; 7 positions match TRBD1. The J segment lost 10 bases and the V segment lost 4 bases, leaving 8 bases of the junction unmatched. CDR1 and CDR2 (germline): SGDLS, YYNGEE. The CDR3 is 13 amino acids. The DNA of the CDR3 is TGTGCCAGCAGCCGGGACAGAGGTGATCCCCAGCATTTT. The encoded protein is CASSRDRGDPQHF.

This clonotype appeared many times. The chain employs TRBV27 and TRBJ2-3, with D perhaps matching TRBD1 (6 bases). CDR3 length: 17 amino acids. The germline V gene encodes CDR1 MNHEY and CDR2 SMNVEV (reference sequence). V lost 3 bases and J 0 bases, leaving 16 bases between the germline ends. In DNA form, the CDR3 reads TGTGCCAGCAGTTTTATAACAGGGCCAGCTAGCACAGATACGCAGTATTTT. Protein product: CASSFITGPASTDTQYF.

This clonotype was observed many times. V and J are TRBV28 and TRBJ2-3; D gene unclear. CDR3 length: 13 residues. Germline V CDR1 and CDR2: MDHEN, SYDVKM. Deletions cut 5 bases from V and 10 bases from J, with 16 bases between. CDR3 bases: TGTGCCAGCAGTCTTTCACTCCCCAGACCGCAGTATTTT. It yields the protein CASSLSLPRPQYF.

In this sample, this clonotype turned up many times. The genes are TRBV3-1 and TRBJ2-1; D not certain. V gave up 4 bases and J gave up 8 bases, with 9 bases separating them. This CDR3 contains 12 residues. Germline V gene sequence: CDR1 LGHDT, CDR2 YNNKEL (reference sequence). This CDR3 is CASSPAYYEQFF. DNA for the CDR3: TGTGCCAGCAGCCCAGCGTACTATGAGCAGTTCTTC.

The table lists this clonotype with many counts. The chain joins TRBV2 to TRBJ1-4; 11 bases align to TRBD1. There are 13 residues in the CDR3. Germline V gene lookup returns CDR1 SNHLY and CDR2 FYNNEI. J was trimmed by 6 bases and V by 8 bases; bases with no gene match: 2. The CDR3 nucleotides are TGTGCCAGCGTGGGACAGGGGGATGAAAAACTGTTTTTT. Protein: CASVGQGDEKLFF. Supplemented by reference TRBV2 and TRBJ1-4, the full variable domain reads EPEVTQTPSHQVTQMGQEVILRCVPISNHLYFYWYRQILGQKVEFLVSFYNNEISEKSEIFDDQFSVERPDGSNFTLKIRSTKLEDSAMYFCASVGQGDEKLFFGSGTQLSVL.

This clonotype was recorded at least ten times. This chain joins TRBV30 and TRBJ2-7; maybe TRBD1 (5 bases). The germline V gene has CDR1 GTSNPN and CDR2 SVGIG (reference sequence). Trimming removed 3 bases from V and 3 bases from J, with 15 bases in between. The CDR3 contains 14 residues. The CDR3 loop reads CAWRGLGEGYEQYF. The CDR3, as DNA: TGTGCCTGGAGGGGGTTAGGGGAAGGCTACGAGCAGTACTTC.

There are a few counts of this clonotype. This sequence joins TRBV6-1 and TRBJ2-1; 7 bases align to TRBD1. The V segment lost 6 bases and the J segment 4 bases; nucleotides outside the gene matches: 12. The CDR3 contains 16 residues. The germline gives CDR1 MNHNS, CDR2 SASEGT. The CDR3 here is CASSYRQGQSYNEQFF. The DNA of the CDR3 is TGTGCCAGCAGCTACAGACAGGGCCAAAGTTACAATGAGCAGTTCTTC.

This clonotype was found many times. V gene TRBV5-8 combines with J gene TRBJ2-2; 7 bases align to TRBD1. The CDR3 contains 15 residues. V trimming: 6 bases; J trimming: 5 bases; junction bases outside the gene matches: 10. The V gene's germline CDR1 is SGHTS and CDR2 YDEGEE. CDR3 sequence reads: CASTPRTGLTGELFF. As DNA, the CDR3 is TGTGCCAGCACCCCCCGGACAGGTCTTACCGGGGAGCTGTTTTTT. Filled out from reference TRBV5-8 and TRBJ2-2, the complete variable domain reads EAGVTQSPTHLIKTRGQQATLRCSPISGHTSVYWYQQALGLGLQFLLWYDEGEERNRGNFPPRFSGRQFPNYSSELNVNALELEDSALYLCASTPRTGLTGELFFGEGSRLTVL.

Ten or more counts support this clonotype. V gene TRBV29-1 combines with J gene TRBJ2-5; no clear D gene. The germline gives CDR1 SQVTM, CDR2 ANQGSEA. This CDR3 comprises 12 residues. Trimming took off 4 bases at V and 1 base at J, with 7 bases between the two ends. The CDR3 region has the DNA TGCAGCGTTGCCCAGGCCCAAGAGACCCAGTACTTC. Its protein is CSVAQAQETQYF.

This clonotype was detected ten times or more. The chain combines TRBV7-2 with TRBJ1-4; D is unclear. Germline V gene lookup returns CDR1 SGHTA and CDR2 FQGNSA. V was clipped by 3 bases and J by 1 base, with 9 bases between them. The CDR3 is made up of 15 amino acids. CDR3 in DNA: TGTGCCAGCAGCTTCAGTCGGCAAACTAATGAAAAACTGTTTTTT. Protein: CASSFSRQTNEKLFF.

This clonotype was observed many times. The genes are TRBV15 and TRBJ2-7; D tentatively fits TRBD1 or TRBD2 (5 bases each). This CDR3 contains 15 residues. Germline CDR1 and CDR2: LNHNV and YYDKDF (reference sequence). V dropped 3 bases and J dropped 2 bases, with 14 bases sitting between them. CDR3 sequence: CATSSGSGHAYEQYF. The DNA of the CDR3 is TGTGCCACCAGCAGTGGGTCGGGGCATGCCTACGAGCAGTACTTC.

This clonotype was counted many times. This chain links TRBV13 with TRBJ2-7; D unclear. Germline V CDR1 and CDR2: PRHDT, FYEKMQ (reference sequence). The V gene lost 4 bases and the J gene lost 6 bases, with 10 bases spanning the gap. This CDR3 contains 12 residues. CDR3 region: CASSSLPGEQYF. Here the CDR3 DNA reads TGTGCCAGCAGCTCCCTTCCCGGCGAGCAGTACTTC.

This clonotype was detected ten times or more. The V call is TRBV7-9, the J call TRBJ2-1; 7 bases line up with TRBD2. This CDR3 contains 16 residues. Germline V CDR1 and CDR2: SEHNR, FQNEAQ (reference sequence). V lost 1 base to trimming and J lost 10 bases; unmatched junction nucleotides: 13. The CDR3 is CASSLVSGLPLREQFF. The CDR3, as DNA: TGTGCCAGCAGCTTAGTCTCGGGACTACCCCTTCGGGAGCAGTTCTTC.

In DNA form, the CDR3 reads TGTGCCAGCAGTTACCCTAACGGACTAGCGGGAGTCCCCAATGAGCAGTTCTTC. This translates into CASSYPNGLAGVPNEQFF. The rearrangement uses TRBV6-6 and TRBJ2-1; 13 bases fit TRBD2. V was clipped by 2 bases and J by 6 bases; unmatched bases: 10. The CDR3 runs 18 residues. Germline V gene data show CDR1 as MNHNY and CDR2 as SVGAGI (reference sequence).

This clonotype was observed many times. The V call is TRBV11-2, the J call TRBJ2-4, with 10 bases that match TRBD2. Germline trimming cut 0 bases from V and 9 bases from J; bases unmatched to any gene: 5. Germline V gene data show CDR1 as SGHAT and CDR2 as FQNNGV. The CDR3 is 15 amino acids. CDR3 residues: CASSLEAGGPSIQYF. The CDR3, as DNA: TGTGCCAGCAGCTTAGAAGCGGGAGGGCCAAGCATTCAGTACTTC. The full variable domain, with the rest looked up from reference TRBV11-2 and TRBJ2-4, is EAGVAQSPRYKIIEKRQSVAFWCNPISGHATLYWYQQILGQGPKLLIQFQNNGVVDDSQLPKDRFSAERLKGVDSTLKIQPAKLEDSAVYLCASSLEAGGPSIQYFGAGTRLSVL.